These T cell receptor beta chains were read from a single sample in a study of blood T cells in healthy people across ages. From the 5' RACE reads, TCRdb called clonotypes with MiXCR, one entry per CDR3 protein. The table lists 1.5 million to 2 million distinct CDR3 sequences, 25% to 30% of them singletons. Sequencing was performed on blood. The receptors derive from a woman in her 30s in good health. CDR3s include the opening cysteine and the closing phenylalanine or tryptophan. A D gene is named only where the DNA matches it firmly. The size of a clone is reported for some rows only, either as once, few or many, or as a class for expanded clones.

CDR3 protein: CASSQNQLARYNEQFF
CDR3 DNA: TGCGCCAGCAGTCAAAACCAACTAGCGCGTTACAATGAGCAGTTCTTC
J gene: TRBJ2-1
V gene: TRBV5-1
D gene: TRBD2
clone size: few

CDR3 protein: CASSASLATAAKNIQYF
CDR3 DNA: TGTGCCAGTAGTGCCTCCCTAGCGACCGCAGCCAAAAACATTCAGTACTTC
J gene: TRBJ2-4
V gene: TRBV19
D gene: -
clone size: few

CDR3 protein: CASSQSLAVNTQYF
CDR3 DNA: TGTGCCAGCAGCCAAAGTCTAGCGGTGAATACGCAGTATTTT
J gene: TRBJ2-3
V gene: TRBV3-1
D gene: TRBD2
clone size: -

CDR3 protein: CASTAVGGTEKLFF
CDR3 DNA: TGTGCCAGCACTGCCGTGGGGGGTACGGAAAAACTGTTTTTT
J gene: TRBJ1-4
V gene: TRBV2
D gene: -
clone size: -

CDR3 protein: CASSNGRTALQETQYF
CDR3 DNA: TGTGCCAGCAGCAACGGGAGGACTGCCCTCCAAGAGACCCAGTACTTC
J gene: TRBJ2-5
V gene: TRBV21-1
D gene: -
clone size: many

CDR3 protein: CSVGDRVNEKLFF
CDR3 DNA: TGCAGCGTTGGCGACAGGGTTAATGAAAAACTGTTTTTT
J gene: TRBJ1-4
V gene: TRBV29-1
D gene: TRBD1
clone size: -

CDR3 protein: CSARVSGGGDNEQFF
CDR3 DNA: TGCAGTGCTAGAGTATCTGGCGGGGGGGACAATGAGCAGTTCTTC
J gene: TRBJ2-1
V gene: TRBV20-1
D gene: TRBD2
clone size: many

CDR3 protein: CASSLIGDSGANVLTF
CDR3 DNA: TGTGCCAGCAGTTTAATAGGGGACTCTGGGGCCAACGTCCTGACTTTC
J gene: TRBJ2-6
V gene: TRBV28
D gene: -
clone size: few

CDR3 protein: CATSRTNTPYGYTF
CDR3 DNA: TGTGCCACCAGCAGAACCAATACCCCCTATGGCTACACCTTC
J gene: TRBJ1-2
V gene: TRBV15
D gene: -
clone size: few

CDR3 protein: CASSVGSRGGTYNEQFF
CDR3 DNA: TGTGCCAGCAGCGTAGGCAGCCGGGGGGGCACCTACAATGAGCAGTTCTTC
J gene: TRBJ2-1
V gene: TRBV9
D gene: TRBD2
clone size: many

CDR3 protein: CASSLEMGWNEQFF
CDR3 DNA: TGTGCCAGCAGCTTAGAGATGGGATGGAATGAGCAGTTCTTC
J gene: TRBJ2-1
V gene: TRBV7-9
D gene: -
clone size: few

CDR3 protein: CASRLTGTGRNEQYF
CDR3 DNA: TGTGCCAGCAGATTAACCGGGACAGGGAGAAACGAGCAGTACTTC
J gene: TRBJ2-7
V gene: TRBV6-5
D gene: TRBD1
clone size: many

CDR3 protein: CASGADPAYGYTF
CDR3 DNA: TGTGCTAGTGGTGCAGACCCTGCTTATGGCTACACCTTC
J gene: TRBJ1-2
V gene: TRBV12-5
D gene: -
clone size: -

CDR3 protein: CASRAGSATNEKLFF
CDR3 DNA: TGCGCCAGCAGAGCAGGGTCGGCAACTAATGAAAAACTGTTTTTT
J gene: TRBJ1-4
V gene: TRBV5-1
D gene: -
clone size: -

CDR3 protein: CASSLQGYNNQPQHF
CDR3 DNA: TGTGCCAGCAGTTTACAGGGATATAACAATCAGCCCCAGCATTTT
J gene: TRBJ1-5
V gene: TRBV12-3/TRBV12-4
D gene: -
clone size: -

CDR3 protein: CASSPRDRYTDTQYF
CDR3 DNA: TGTGCCAGCAGCCCCCGGGACAGGTACACAGATACGCAGTATTTT
J gene: TRBJ2-3
V gene: TRBV11-2
D gene: TRBD1
clone size: few